This is a list of T cell receptor beta chains from one sample in a study of cytomegalovirus exposure and HLA in healthy donors. Method: immunoSEQ multiplex PCR; TCRdb's copy keeps in-frame clones and lacks some. The sample yields around 110,000 clones, around 74% seen once. Sample: PBMCs. The receptors here all came from a woman aged 18-35 years in good health and CMV-seronegative. Both conserved end residues are part of each CDR3. The order of the fields is V gene, CDR3 protein.

V gene: TRBV19; CDR3 protein: CASSHRQYNQPQHF
V gene: TRBV13; CDR3 protein: CASGVLGGEQYF
V gene: TRBV10-2; CDR3 protein: CASSEILTGTVKLFF
V gene: TRBV2; CDR3 protein: CASSHITNTEAFF
V gene: TRBV5-1; CDR3 protein: CASSLIIQGRSEQYF
V gene: TRBV30; CDR3 protein: CAWSKLSGSFFNSYEQYF
V gene: TRBV6-5; CDR3 protein: CASMTPRYGYTF
V gene: TRBV27; CDR3 protein: CASCQSQGYRYLF
V gene: TRBV13; CDR3 protein: CASSWGRGRRNQPQHF
V gene: TRBV7-6; CDR3 protein: CASSLHRSSGNTIYF
V gene: TRBV5-1; CDR3 protein: CASSLSGEIGNTIYF
V gene: TRBV28; CDR3 protein: CASSSPYEQYF
V gene: TRBV7-8; CDR3 protein: CASSRAGDDTDTQYF
V gene: TRBV5-1; CDR3 protein: CASSPGQGALETQYF
V gene: TRBV7-9; CDR3 protein: CASSTRQGGGETQYF
V gene: TRBV25-1; CDR3 protein: CASSEGDSGGAWYEQYF